A single sample is the source of the 12 T cell receptor beta chains below, sequenced in a study of Ad26.COV2.S vaccination and SARS-CoV-2 variants. TCRdb's table, derived via immunoSEQ multiplex PCR, lists solely in-frame clones and lacks some. This sample yields about 87,000 clones, of which approximately 77% are seen a single time; 15% to 20% belongs to the top ten. The sequencing here drew on peripheral blood, taken after recovery from COVID-19. Receptors were obtained from a human donor who had recovered from COVID-19.

This clone was observed a few times. This CDR3 reads CASSIGTALTFNQPQHF. Here the CDR3 DNA reads TGTGCCAGCAGTATCGGGACGGCCCTCACTTTCAATCAGCCCCAGCATTTT. The chain links TRBV6-2 or TRBV6-3 to TRBJ1-5, with D possibly being TRBD1 (5 bases). Germline lookup yields CDR1 MNHEY and CDR2 SVGEGT. Trimming took off 5 bases at V and 3 bases at J, with 20 bases between the two ends. This CDR3 has 17 amino acids.

The V call is TRBV7-9, the J call TRBJ2-4; possibly TRBD1 for D (5 bases). Looked up from germline, CDR1 is SEHNR and CDR2 is FQNEAQ (reference sequence). This CDR3 comprises 14 residues. V was trimmed by 1 base and J by 7 bases, leaving 11 bases between them. The CDR3 DNA is TGTGCCAGCAGCTTAGGGGCCAGGGCCAACATTCAGTACTTC. Its protein product is CASSLGARANIQYF.

This chain uses TRBV9 with TRBJ1-1; D not certain. The germline V gene encodes CDR1 SGDLS and CDR2 YYNGEE. CDR3 size: 13 residues. Trimming took 3 bases from V and 4 from J, leaving 10 bases between them. The CDR3 DNA follows: TGTGCCAGCAGCGGAGGTCGGGGCACTGAAGCTTTCTTT. Encoded protein: CASSGGRGTEAFF.

The rearrangement links TRBV6-6 to TRBJ2-3; 8 nucleotides line up with TRBD2. Per the germline V gene, CDR1 is MNHNY and CDR2 is SVGAGI (reference sequence). CDR3 length equals 14 residues. The V and J ends lost 6 bases and 1 base, in that order; junction bases with no gene match: 3. DNA of the CDR3: TGTGCCAGCAGACCACTAGCGGGCACAGATACGCAGTATTTT. This codes for CASRPLAGTDTQYF.

Note on this clone: At one end the junction does not follow the germline gene, possibly because of a read error. This sequence joins TRBV11-2 and TRBJ2-2; no clear D. Per the germline V gene, CDR1 is SGHAT and CDR2 is FQNNGV. The CDR3 length is 10 residues. CDR3 in amino acids: CATSTGELFF. CDR3 DNA: TGTGCCACCAGCACCGGGGAGCTGTTTTTT.

This clone was seen only once. The chain joins TRBV4-3 to TRBJ1-4, with D possibly matching TRBD1 (6 bases). Germline-derived CDR1 and CDR2 are LGHNA and YSLEER. This CDR3 comprises 17 residues. V shed 0 bases and J shed 8 bases, with 19 bases lying between them. In DNA form, the CDR3 reads TGCGCCAGCAGCCAAGATCCCCCGACAGGCAAGGGGGAAAAACTGTTTTTT. It codes for CASSQDPPTGKGEKLFF.

V and J are TRBV12-3 or TRBV12-4 and TRBJ2-1; TRBD1 matches at 9 bases. The CDR3 length is 13 residues. The ends lost 5 bases at V and 9 bases at J; junction bases unmatched: 5. Written as DNA, the CDR3 is TGTGCCAGCAGTCAACAGGGGGCGAGTGAGCAGTTCTTC. Translation gives CASSQQGASEQFF.

Note on this clone: Other nucleotide sequences from this sample produce the same CDR3. The genes are TRBV2 and TRBJ1-5; D ambiguous. Trimming stripped 8 bases from V and 0 bases from J, with 5 bases between. CDR1 is SNHLY, CDR2 FYNNEI, per germline. This CDR3 is built from 12 residues. The CDR3 is CASADSNQPQHF. The DNA for the CDR3 is TGTGCCAGCGCGGATAGCAATCAGCCCCAGCATTTT.

The V and J genes are TRBV19 and TRBJ2-1; 8 nucleotides align to TRBD2. Germline loops: CDR1 LNHDA, CDR2 SQIVND (reference sequence). With V trimmed by 5 bases and J by 9 bases, 12 bases remained unmatched. This CDR3 has 15 amino acids. Here the CDR3 reads CASSPGLAGPGEQFF. Written as DNA, the CDR3 is TGTGCCAGTAGTCCCGGCCTAGCGGGCCCGGGTGAGCAGTTCTTC. The full variable domain, rest sourced from reference TRBV19 and TRBJ2-1, is DGGITQSPKYLFRKEGQNVTLSCEQNLNHDAMYWYRQDPGQGLRLIYYSQIVNDFQKGDIAEGYSVSREKKESFPLTVTSAQKNPTAFYLCASSPGLAGPGEQFFGPGTRLTVL.

The chain is built from TRBV6-5 and TRBJ1-1, with TRBD1 matching over 11 bases. The V and J ends lost 6 bases and 0 bases, in that order; junction bases with no gene match: 3. This CDR3 spans 15 amino acids. Germline loops: CDR1 MNHEY, CDR2 SVGAGI. The CDR3 DNA reads TGTGCCAGCAGGGGACAGGGGGTCTTGAACACTGAAGCTTTCTTT. Its protein is CASRGQGVLNTEAFF.

The rearrangement links TRBV28 to TRBJ1-2; D call uncertain. The CDR3 sequence is 15 residues long. CDR1 and CDR2 (germline): MDHEN, SYDVKM. V lost 5 bases and J 1 base, leaving 14 bases between the germline ends. The CDR3 loop is CASSTAEVLNYGYTF. For the CDR3, the DNA is TGTGCCAGCAGTACCGCAGAGGTCCTTAACTATGGCTACACCTTC.

V usage is TRBV12-3 or TRBV12-4 and J usage is TRBJ2-7; D is uncertain. Between the trimmed V and J ends, which lost 5 bases and 5 bases, there was a span of 4 bases. The CDR3 is made up of 10 amino acids. CDR3 sequence (DNA): TGTGCCAGCAGTGGAAACGAGCAGTACTTC. Translated, it gives CASSGNEQYF.